This T cell receptor (beta chain) was identified in a study of regulatory T cells in long-lasting Graves disease. V was cut by 11 bases and J by 0 bases, with 28 bases left in between. Germline CDR1 reads SGHAT; CDR2 reads FQDESV (reference sequence). The CDR3 is 18 residues long. This clonotype was seen ten or more times. What it binds is unknown. Sample time point: newly diagnosed GD, antithyroid drugs for less than 3 months. PBMC-derived RNA was used for the TCR library. Relying on iRepertoire HTBI primers and Arm-PCR of CDR3 regions, the team built TCR beta libraries. TCRdb re-called the multiplex PCR reads through MiXCR, storing one row per CDR3 protein. The repertoire holds 400,000 to 650,000 distinct CDR3 sequences, with about 16% as singletons. Broader study findings: Gene preferences differed: TRBV28, TRBJ1-2, TRBJ2-5 in persistent cases.

These data were also reused for a study on T cells in Graves' hyperthyroidism and ophthalmopathy. That source reports: With the HTBI primer set, the TCR CDR3 went through a first round of RT-PCR. Among thyroid clonotypes expanded above 0.001, most also appeared in blood. Ophthalmopathy was separated from stable hyperthyroidism by a 13 V-J model.

J is TRBJ1-1 and V is TRBV11-1; D is possibly TRBD1 (6 bases). The sequencing used peripheral blood mononuclear cells (PBMCs), collected at new diagnosis, from a patient treated with antithyroid drugs. The clonotype originates from a woman aged 35 to 60 with Graves disease. The CDR3: CASALGQRFDYMNTEAFF. Written as DNA, the CDR3 is TGTGCCTCAGCCCTAGGACAGCGGTTTGATTACATGAACACTGAAGCTTTCTTT.